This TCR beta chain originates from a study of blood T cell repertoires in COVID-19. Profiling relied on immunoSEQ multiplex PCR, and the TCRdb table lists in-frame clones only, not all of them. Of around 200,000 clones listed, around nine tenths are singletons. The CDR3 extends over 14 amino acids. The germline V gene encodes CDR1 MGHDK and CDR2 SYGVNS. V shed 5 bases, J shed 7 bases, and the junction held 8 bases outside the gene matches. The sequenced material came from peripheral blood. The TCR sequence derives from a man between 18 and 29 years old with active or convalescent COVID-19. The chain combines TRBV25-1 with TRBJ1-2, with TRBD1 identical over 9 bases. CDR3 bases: TGTGCCAGCAGTCCCGGGACAGGGTTTATTGGCTACACCTTC. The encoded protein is CASSPGTGFIGYTF.